The following is a T cell receptor (beta chain) sequence with its context. Division of CD4+ cells produced a CD45RA+ naive subset and a CD45RA-negative memory subset. These data belong to a study of shared clonotypes between healthy human individuals. The test was conducted at deep level. Sorted-subset replicate PCRs used around 0.2 ug DNA, some 33,000 T cell genomes. Assay: immunoSEQ multiplex PCR; the TCRdb copy retains only in-frame clones and omits some. The data hold 730,000 or so clones, with roughly 78% observed a single time. Germline CDR1 SGHRS, CDR2 YFSETQ. The CDR3 is 14 residues long. V was pared by 9 bases and J by 5 bases, with 11 bases of the junction left unmatched.

The sequencing input was memory CD4+ T cells sorted from blood. The sample's subset: CD45RA-negative fraction. The chain carries TRBV5-1 and TRBJ2-1, with TRBD1 identical over 7 bases. The sequence came from a woman aged 30 to 39 in good health. The CDR3 region has the DNA TGCGCCACCTACCCCGGGACAGCTAACAATGAGCAGTTCTTC. This codes for CATYPGTANNEQFF.